The rows below give T cell receptor beta chains drawn from one sample of a study of monozygotic twins with inflammatory bowel disease. With the 5' RACE reads reprocessed, TCRdb shows one record per CDR3 protein and no DNA. The data include 150,000 or so distinct CDR3 sequences; the top ten clones carry 0.95% to 1.5%. The sample was blood. These receptors were taken from a human donor with ulcerative colitis or Crohn's disease, or a healthy co-twin of an affected twin (not recorded which). Both conserved end residues are part of each CDR3. The order of the fields is V gene, J gene, CDR3 protein.

v_call: TRBV5-1; j_call: TRBJ1-1; cdr3_aa: CASMRTGQGEAFF
v_call: TRBV5-4; j_call: TRBJ2-6; cdr3_aa: CASSLAVGTGANVLTF
v_call: TRBV27; j_call: TRBJ1-5; cdr3_aa: CASSSTGGRGNQPQHF
v_call: TRBV20-1; j_call: TRBJ2-5; cdr3_aa: CSARTSGRSSETQYF
v_call: TRBV11-2; j_call: TRBJ2-5; cdr3_aa: CASSWTSGLQETQYF
v_call: TRBV19; j_call: TRBJ1-5; cdr3_aa: CASSRGAGQPQHF
v_call: TRBV5-4; j_call: TRBJ2-7; cdr3_aa: CASSLDREVNEQYF
v_call: TRBV29-1; j_call: TRBJ1-1; cdr3_aa: CSAGQGNTEAFF
v_call: TRBV11-1; j_call: TRBJ2-7; cdr3_aa: CASSLIGGVHEQYF
v_call: TRBV2; j_call: TRBJ1-4; cdr3_aa: CASSSEEKLFF